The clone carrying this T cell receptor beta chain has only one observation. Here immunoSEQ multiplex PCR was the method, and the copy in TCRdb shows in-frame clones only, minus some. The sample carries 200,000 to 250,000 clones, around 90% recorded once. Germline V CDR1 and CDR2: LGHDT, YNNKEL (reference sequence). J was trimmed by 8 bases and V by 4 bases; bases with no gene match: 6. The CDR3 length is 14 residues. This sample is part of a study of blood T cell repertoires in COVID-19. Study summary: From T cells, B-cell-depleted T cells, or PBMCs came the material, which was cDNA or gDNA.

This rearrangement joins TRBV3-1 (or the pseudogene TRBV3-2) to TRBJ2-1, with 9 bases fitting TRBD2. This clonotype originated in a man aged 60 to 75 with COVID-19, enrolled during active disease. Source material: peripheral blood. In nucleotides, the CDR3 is TGTGCCAGCAGCCTTAGCGGGAGAGGCCATGAGCAGTTCTTC. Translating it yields CASSLSGRGHEQFF.